This T cell receptor (beta chain) was sequenced during a study of control samples from healthy donors and cancer patients. V was pared by 9 bases and J by 5 bases, with 10 bases between. Germline assignment: CDR1 KGHDR and CDR2 SFDVKD. The CDR3 contains 12 residues. Repertoires were generated with immunoSEQ multiplex PCR, while TCRdb's copy carries only in-frame clones and drops some. The sample lists some 120,000 clones, approximately 90% occurring once. The sample was blood. The source of this sequence is a man aged 25 to 40 in good health. The chain employs TRBV24-1 and TRBJ1-5; D unclear. The CDR3 reads CATSSGDQPQHF. As DNA, the CDR3 is TGTGCCACCTCATCAGGAGATCAGCCCCAGCATTTT.